This TCR beta chain was sequenced during a study of T cell repertoires in cytomegalovirus infection. Study at large: Through public TCR beta signatures, both CMV infection and matching HLA type were indicated.

Study-level results: The ex vivo response was dominated by HLA-C-restricted CMV-specific TCR beta clonotypes.

Many counts were recorded for this clonotype. Its antigen is unidentified. TCRdb recomputed calls from the reads with MiXCR, one row per CDR3 protein. The sample includes 35,000 to 55,000 distinct CDR3 sequences, roughly 19% seen only once; the top ten take roughly 53%. This specimen consisted of CD8+ T cells from cultured PBMCs, obtained from culture after CMV antigen stimulation. This sequence originates from a human donor in good health (CMV status not recorded). Some clones in this sample may be carry-over from other donors' samples.

This CDR3 is CATSRDTNTGTGVSPLHF. The DNA for the CDR3 is TGTGCCACCAGCAGAGATACCAATACCGGGACAGGGGTTTCACCCCTCCACTTT. This chain joins TRBV15 and TRBJ1-6; 10 bases fit TRBD1. J was trimmed by 9 bases and V by 0 bases; bases with no gene match: 11. This CDR3 region has 18 residues. Germline lookup yields CDR1 LNHNV and CDR2 YYDKDF (reference sequence).